In this sample, the clone carrying this T cell receptor (beta chain) turned up a few times. This sample is part of a study of beta chain features in type 1 diabetes. Looked up from germline, CDR1 is MNHNS and CDR2 is SASEGT. This CDR3 contains 15 residues. V was clipped by 4 bases and J by 2 bases; unmatched bases: 3. A CD45RO/CCR7/CD25/CD127/CD95/CD27 panel sorted naive, central memory, regulatory and stem cell-like memory CD4+ cells. The isolated RNA, all of it, was reverse transcribed, so expressed TCRB transcripts were what got sequenced. Data came from immunoSEQ multiplex PCR; TCRdb stores just in-frame clones and leaves some out. The table lists around 200,000 clones, about 13% of them singletons, with 0.5% to 0.75% in the top ten.

The sequence derives from a woman aged 18-29 years in good health. The sample consisted of central memory CD4+ T cells from blood. The chain couples TRBV6-1 to TRBJ2-2, with 8 bases that match TRBD1. The CDR3 loop is CASSAGQANTGELFF. The CDR3 coding sequence is TGTGCCAGCAGTGCGGGACAGGCTAACACCGGGGAGCTGTTTTTT.